A selection of T cell receptor beta chains follows, all from one sample in a study of blood T cell repertoires in COVID-19. Sequencing was performed with immunoSEQ multiplex PCR; in TCRdb, only in-frame clones are kept and a portion is missing. The top ten hold approximately 0.77% of the sample, which has 200,000 or so clones, approximately 90% seen once. Sequencing was performed on peripheral blood. These receptors were taken from a man aged 60-69 years with COVID-19, enrolled during active disease. CDR3s include the opening cysteine and the closing phenylalanine or tryptophan. A D gene is named only where the DNA matches it firmly. Clone size, where shown, is once, few, many, or a class for clones that have expanded.

J gene,clone size,D gene,V gene,CDR3 DNA,CDR3 protein
TRBJ1-5,NA,NA,TRBV5-1,TGCGCCAGCAGCCTGGATGGCAGCGGAAGCAATCAGCCCCAGCATTTT,CASSLDGSGSNQPQHF
TRBJ2-7,NA,TRBD1,TRBV27,TGTGCCAGCAGTTTATCGACAGGGGGCGCGGGGGAGCAGTACTTC,CASSLSTGGAGEQYF
TRBJ1-2,NA,TRBD1,TRBV7-2,TGTGCCAGCACCCCCTCCGGGACAGGTTATGGCTACACCTTC,CASTPSGTGYGYTF
TRBJ2-2,NA,NA,TRBV12-3/TRBV12-4,TGTGCCAGCGGGGGGGCCGCCGGGGAGCTGTTTTTT,CASGGAAGELFF
TRBJ1-2,once,TRBD1,TRBV6-5,TGTGCCAGCAGTTCGGGGGGACAGGGATCTGGCTATGGCTACACCTTC,CASSSGGQGSGYGYTF
TRBJ2-7,NA,TRBD2,TRBV10-3,TGTGCCATCAGGAGAGCGGGACTGGGCCTGTCCTCCTACGAGCAGTACTTC,CAIRRAGLGLSSYEQYF
TRBJ1-5,NA,TRBD1,TRBV18,TGTGCCAGCTCACCAGAGACAGGGTTGGATCAGCCCCAGCATTTT,CASSPETGLDQPQHF
TRBJ2-7,NA,TRBD1,TRBV5-6,TGTGCCAGCAGCTCCCAGACAGGGGTGCACGAGCAGTACTTC,CASSSQTGVHEQYF
TRBJ2-7,few,NA,TRBV6-2/TRBV6-3,TGTGCCAGCAGTTACCTAAGCGGTAACTCCTACGAGCAGTACTTC,CASSYLSGNSYEQYF
TRBJ2-1,NA,TRBD2,TRBV7-2,TGTGCCAGCAGCGTTAGCGGGAGGGTTGAGCAGTTCTTC,CASSVSGRVEQFF
TRBJ1-1,once,TRBD1,TRBV11-3,TGTGCCAGCAGCCCGGGACAGGGGGCCACTGAAGCTTTCTTT,CASSPGQGATEAFF
TRBJ2-7,few,TRBD1,TRBV10-3,TGTGCCATCAGAGGGACAGCGTCAATTGAGCGCGAGCAGTACTTC,CAIRGTASIEREQYF
TRBJ2-7,NA,NA,TRBV5-1,TGCGCCAGCAGGGCAAGCGCGGCCCTCACCTACGAGCAGTACTTC,CASRASAALTYEQYF
TRBJ2-3,NA,TRBD2,TRBV19,TGTGCCAGTAGTCCGGGGGGGTATCGGACAGATACGCAGTATTTT,CASSPGGYRTDTQYF
TRBJ2-3,NA,TRBD2,TRBV5-1,TGCGCCAGCAGCTATCTAGCGGGGGGAAGCACAGATACGCAGTATTTT,CASSYLAGGSTDTQYF
TRBJ2-7,NA,TRBD2,TRBV6-6,TGTGCCAGCTTCCGCGGGGGGGCCAGAGATCCCCACGAGCAGTACTTC,CASFRGGARDPHEQYF
TRBJ2-5,once,NA,TRBV18,TGTGCCAGCTCACCTTTCCTGGGAGGTGTGGTAGCGAAACAAGAGACCCAGTACTTC,CASSPFLGGVVAKQETQYF
TRBJ2-1,NA,TRBD2,TRBV2,TGTGCCAGCACCCTGCTAGCGGGAGCTTACAATGAGCAGTTCTTC,CASTLLAGAYNEQFF
TRBJ2-7,NA,NA,TRBV5-1,TGCGCCAGCAGCCCATCTGGCGGCTCCTACGAGCAGTACTTC,CASSPSGGSYEQYF
TRBJ1-2,NA,TRBD1,TRBV7-2,TGTGCCAGCAGCACACAGGGGGGGTTTGGGTATGGCTACACCTTC,CASSTQGGFGYGYTF
TRBJ2-2,NA,NA,TRBV2,TGTGCCAGCAGTCCAGACACCGGGGAGCTGTTTTTT,CASSPDTGELFF
TRBJ2-7,NA,TRBD2,TRBV28,TGTGCCAGCAGTCCCGAGCGGGGGCCCCCCTACGAGCAGTACTTC,CASSPERGPPYEQYF
TRBJ2-2,NA,TRBD1,TRBV5-1,TGCGCCAGCAGCGGGACAGGGACCGAGTACACCGGGGAGCTGTTTTTT,CASSGTGTEYTGELFF
TRBJ2-1,NA,NA,TRBV28,TGTGCCAGCAGTTTACCTCGAGGAGCGCCTAACTACAATGAGCAGTTCTTC,CASSLPRGAPNYNEQFF
TRBJ1-2,NA,TRBD1,TRBV6-2/TRBV6-3,TGTGCCAGCAGTTACACTGACAGGGGATATAATGGCTACACCTTC,CASSYTDRGYNGYTF
TRBJ2-1,NA,TRBD2,TRBV9,TGTGCCAGCAGCGGAATCCAGGGACTAGCGGGAAGCAATGAGCAGTTCTTC,CASSGIQGLAGSNEQFF
TRBJ2-7,once,TRBD1,TRBV19,TGTGCCAGTAGTATCGTGAGGGGACAGTCCTACGAGCAGTACTTC,CASSIVRGQSYEQYF
TRBJ1-1,NA,NA,TRBV11-3,TGTGCCAGCAGCGAGGAAGCTTTCTTT,CASSEEAFF
TRBJ2-1,NA,TRBD2,TRBV7-2,TGTGCCAGCAGCGGACCGGGACTAGCAGCCAATGAGCAGTTCTTC,CASSGPGLAANEQFF
TRBJ1-2,NA,NA,TRBV4-1,TGCGCCAGCAGCCAAGACGGCTATGGCTACACCTTC,CASSQDGYGYTF
TRBJ1-3,NA,NA,TRBV15,TGTGCCACCAGCAGTGATTCCGCCGGCTCTGGAAACACCATATATTTT,CATSSDSAGSGNTIYF
TRBJ2-2,NA,NA,TRBV4-3,TGCGCCAGCAGCCAAGATAGGCAGGGAAAGACCGGGGAGCTGTTTTTT,CASSQDRQGKTGELFF
TRBJ2-1,NA,TRBD2,TRBV10-3,TGTGCCTCCATGGGACTAGTAGGCGATGAGCAGTTCTTC,CASMGLVGDEQFF
TRBJ2-7,NA,TRBD2,TRBV11-2,TGTGCCAGCAGCTTAGGGGGACTAGCGGAGCAGTACTTC,CASSLGGLAEQYF
TRBJ1-6,NA,TRBD1,TRBV4-1,TGCGCCAGCAGCCAATTCCGGGACAGGAATAATTCACCCCTCCACTTT,CASSQFRDRNNSPLHF
TRBJ2-7,NA,NA,TRBV12-3/TRBV12-4,TGTGCCAGCAGTCCGCAGGGGTACGAGCAGTACTTC,CASSPQGYEQYF
TRBJ1-1,NA,NA,TRBV18,TGTGCCAGCTCACCAGTTGGGACACCCATGAACACTGAAGCTTTCTTT,CASSPVGTPMNTEAFF
TRBJ1-1,few,NA,TRBV6-6,TGTGCCAGCCACCCCGGGGGGAATACTGAAGCTTTCTTT,CASHPGGNTEAFF
TRBJ1-1,NA,NA,TRBV28,TGTGCCAGCAGTTTATTCTTCAACACTGAAGCTTTCTTT,CASSLFFNTEAFF
TRBJ1-1,NA,TRBD1,TRBV19,TGTGCCAGTAGTACCAGACAGGGGGGGACTCCGGAAGCTTTCTTT,CASSTRQGGTPEAFF
TRBJ2-7,NA,NA,TRBV18,TGTGCCAGCTCACCCAACGCGGGTAGCTCCTACGAGCAGTACTTC,CASSPNAGSSYEQYF
TRBJ2-3,NA,TRBD1,TRBV2,TGTGCCAGCAGTGAAAGGGGGCTCCGTGGAGATACGCAGTATTTT,CASSERGLRGDTQYF
TRBJ2-3,NA,NA,TRBV10-1,TGCGCCAGCAGTGACGGGGGAGTTGGAGATACGCAGTATTTT,CASSDGGVGDTQYF
TRBJ2-7,NA,TRBD2,TRBV27,TGTGCCAGCAGAAGACGGGAGGGGGGCTACGAGCAGTACTTC,CASRRREGGYEQYF
TRBJ1-2,NA,NA,TRBV18,TGTGCCAGCTCACCGATGGGACATAGTCAGGGCTACACCTTC,CASSPMGHSQGYTF
TRBJ2-2,NA,TRBD1,TRBV2,TGTGCCAGCAGGGGACAGGGGCTCGGGGAGCTGTTTTTT,CASRGQGLGELFF
TRBJ1-6,NA,NA,TRBV30,TGTGCCTGGAGTGTCTTGATGCCCCTGGGAGGGGGTAATTCACCCCTCCACTTT,CAWSVLMPLGGGNSPLHF
TRBJ2-1,NA,TRBD2,TRBV5-4,TGTGCCAGCAGCTCCGGCAGTAGCGGGGTGAGTGAGCAGTTCTTC,CASSSGSSGVSEQFF
TRBJ1-2,NA,NA,TRBV18,TGTGCCAGCTCCCCGACAGATTCCTACTATGGCTACACCTTC,CASSPTDSYYGYTF
TRBJ2-5,NA,NA,TRBV6-5,TGTGCCAGCAGTATTCAGAGGGCCAGAGAGACCCAGTACTTC,CASSIQRARETQYF
TRBJ2-4,once,TRBD1,TRBV2,TGTGCCAGCAGTGAAGGCGGGACAGGAAAAAACATTCAGTACTTC,CASSEGGTGKNIQYF
TRBJ1-2,NA,NA,TRBV30,TGTGCCTGGAGTGCTGACAGCTACTATGGCTACACCTTC,CAWSADSYYGYTF
TRBJ1-2,NA,NA,TRBV4-3,TGCGCCAGCAGCCCAGGGAGGGGCAGCTATGGCTACACCTTC,CASSPGRGSYGYTF
TRBJ2-7,NA,NA,TRBV27,TGTGCCAGCAGGACACGGGGAACTTCCTCCTACGAGCAGTACTTC,CASRTRGTSSYEQYF
TRBJ2-3,NA,TRBD2,TRBV2,TGTGCCAGCAGAGGACTAGCGGGGTTCCCAGATACGCAGTATTTT,CASRGLAGFPDTQYF
TRBJ1-2,NA,NA,TRBV19,TGTGCCAGTAGTATAAATAGTAGAAATGGCTACACCTTC,CASSINSRNGYTF
TRBJ1-3,NA,NA,TRBV3-1/TRBV3-2,TGTGCCAGCAGCCAAGGGACAGCTGGAAACACCATATATTTT,CASSQGTAGNTIYF
TRBJ2-3,once,TRBD2,TRBV11-2,TGTGCCAGCAGCTTAGTTGGCGGGGGGGCCACAGATACGCAGTATTTT,CASSLVGGGATDTQYF